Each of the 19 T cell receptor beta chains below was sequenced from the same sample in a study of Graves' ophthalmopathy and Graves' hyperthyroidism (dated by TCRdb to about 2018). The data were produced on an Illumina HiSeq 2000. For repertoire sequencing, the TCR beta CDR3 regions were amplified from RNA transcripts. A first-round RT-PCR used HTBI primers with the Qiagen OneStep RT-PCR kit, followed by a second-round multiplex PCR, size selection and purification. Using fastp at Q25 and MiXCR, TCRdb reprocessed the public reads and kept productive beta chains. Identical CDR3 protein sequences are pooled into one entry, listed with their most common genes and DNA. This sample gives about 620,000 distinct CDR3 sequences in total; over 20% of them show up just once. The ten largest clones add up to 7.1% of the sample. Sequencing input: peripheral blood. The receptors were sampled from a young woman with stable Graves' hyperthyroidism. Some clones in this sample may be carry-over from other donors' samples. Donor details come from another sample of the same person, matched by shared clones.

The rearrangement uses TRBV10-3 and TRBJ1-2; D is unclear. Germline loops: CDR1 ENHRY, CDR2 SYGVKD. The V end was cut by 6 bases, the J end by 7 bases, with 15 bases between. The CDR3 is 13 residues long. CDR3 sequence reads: CAISLDLFGGYTF. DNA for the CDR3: TGTGCCATCAGCCTGGACCTCTTCGGTGGCTACACCTTC.

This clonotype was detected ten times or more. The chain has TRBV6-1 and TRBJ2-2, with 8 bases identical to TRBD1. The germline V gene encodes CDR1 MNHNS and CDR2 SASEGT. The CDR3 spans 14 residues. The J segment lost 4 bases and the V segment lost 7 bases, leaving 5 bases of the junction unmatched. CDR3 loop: CASNQGARTGELFF. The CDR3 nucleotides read TGTGCCAGCAACCAGGGGGCGCGCACCGGGGAGCTGTTTTTT.

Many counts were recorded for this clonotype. The DNA for the CDR3 is TGTGCCAGCAGAAAATGGGACACCGGGGAGCTGTTTTTT. Its protein is CASRKWDTGELFF. The gene calls are TRBV6-1 and TRBJ2-2; D is undetermined. Germline V lookup: CDR1 MNHNS, CDR2 SASEGT. CDR3 size: 13 residues. The V gene lost 6 bases and the J gene lost 3 bases, with 8 bases spanning the gap.

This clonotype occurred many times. In DNA, the CDR3 is TGTGCCAGCCCGAGACAGGGGGACGACGGAGGCTATGGCTACACCTTC. Amino acid sequence: CASPRQGDDGGYGYTF. The J gene is TRBJ1-2, the V gene TRBV6-1; 9 nucleotides agree with TRBD1. V dropped 8 bases and J dropped 4; count of bases not matched to a gene: 14. Germline loops: CDR1 MNHNS, CDR2 SASEGT. This CDR3 region has 16 residues.

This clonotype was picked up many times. CDR3 sequence: CATSLGGLNTEAFF. DNA for the CDR3: TGTGCCACCTCACTGGGGGGGCTTAACACTGAAGCTTTCTTT. V usage is TRBV19 and J usage is TRBJ1-1; maybe TRBD1 (6 bases). V was cut by 10 bases and J by 2 bases, with 17 bases left in between. This CDR3 has 14 residues. The germline V gene has CDR1 LNHDA and CDR2 SQIVND (reference sequence). Together with reference TRBV19 and TRBJ1-1, the CDR3 gives the full variable domain: DGGITQSPKYLFRKEGQNVTLSCEQNLNHDAMYWYRQDPGQGLRLIYYSQIVNDFQKGDIAEGYSVSREKKESFPLTVTSAQKNPTAFYLCATSLGGLNTEAFFGQGTRLTVV.

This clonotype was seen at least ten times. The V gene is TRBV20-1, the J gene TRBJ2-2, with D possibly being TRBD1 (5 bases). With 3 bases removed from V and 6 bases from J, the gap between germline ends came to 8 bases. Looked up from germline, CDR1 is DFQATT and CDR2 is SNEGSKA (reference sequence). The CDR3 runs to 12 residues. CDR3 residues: CSASIGAGELFF. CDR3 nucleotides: TGCAGTGCTAGTATAGGGGCCGGGGAGCTGTTTTTT.

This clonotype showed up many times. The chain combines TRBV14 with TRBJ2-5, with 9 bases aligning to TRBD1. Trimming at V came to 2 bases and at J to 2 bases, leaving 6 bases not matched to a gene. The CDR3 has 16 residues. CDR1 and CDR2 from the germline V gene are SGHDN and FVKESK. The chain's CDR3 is CASSQRTGVSQETQYF. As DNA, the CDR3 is TGTGCCAGCAGCCAAAGGACAGGGGTTTCACAAGAGACCCAGTACTTC. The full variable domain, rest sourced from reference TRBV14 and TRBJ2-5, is EAGVTQFPSHSVIEKGQTVTLRCDPISGHDNLYWYRRVMGKEIKFLLHFVKESKQDESGMPNNRFLAERTGGTYSTLKVQPAELEDSGVYFCASSQRTGVSQETQYFGPGTRLLVL.

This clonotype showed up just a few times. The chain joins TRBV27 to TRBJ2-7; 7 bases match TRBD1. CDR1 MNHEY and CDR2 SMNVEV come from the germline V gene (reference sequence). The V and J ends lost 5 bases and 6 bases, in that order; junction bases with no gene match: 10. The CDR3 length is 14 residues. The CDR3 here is CASSPRQGSVEQYF. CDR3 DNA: TGTGCCAGCAGTCCAAGACAGGGATCGGTCGAGCAGTACTTC.

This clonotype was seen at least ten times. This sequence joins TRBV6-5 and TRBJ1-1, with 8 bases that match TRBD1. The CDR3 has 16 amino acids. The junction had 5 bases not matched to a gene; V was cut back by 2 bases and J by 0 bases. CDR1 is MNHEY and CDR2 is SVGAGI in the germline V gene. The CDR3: CASSYGWTGLNTEAFF. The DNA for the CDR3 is TGTGCCAGCAGTTACGGTTGGACAGGGTTGAACACTGAAGCTTTCTTT.

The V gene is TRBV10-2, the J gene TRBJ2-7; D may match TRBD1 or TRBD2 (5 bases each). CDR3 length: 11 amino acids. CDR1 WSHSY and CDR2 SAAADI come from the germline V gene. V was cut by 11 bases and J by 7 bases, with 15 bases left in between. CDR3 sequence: CAAGTMGEQYF. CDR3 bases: TGCGCCGCCGGGACCATGGGTGAGCAGTACTTC.

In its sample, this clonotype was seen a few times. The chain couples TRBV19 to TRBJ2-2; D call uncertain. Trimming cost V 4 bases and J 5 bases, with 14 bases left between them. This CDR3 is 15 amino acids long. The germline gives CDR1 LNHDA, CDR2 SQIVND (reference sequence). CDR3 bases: TGTGCCAGTAGTAATATGGCCGGTTTTACCGGGGAGCTGTTTTTT. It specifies CASSNMAGFTGELFF.

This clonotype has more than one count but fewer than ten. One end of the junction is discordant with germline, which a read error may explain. CDR3 sequence reads: CARSPQKNTEAFF. In DNA, the CDR3 is TGTGCCCGGAGTCCCCAAAAGAACACTGAAGCTTTCTTT. The chain couples TRBV30 to TRBJ1-1; unclear D gene. Germline V gene data show CDR1 as GTSNPN and CDR2 as SVGIG (reference sequence). This CDR3 is 13 amino acids long. The variable domain in full, with the rest retrieved from reference TRBV30 and TRBJ1-1, is SQTIHQWPATLVQPVGSPLSLECTVEGTSNPNLYWYRQAAGRGLQLLFYSVGIGQISSEVPQNLSASRPQDRQFILSSKKLLLSDSGFYLCARSPQKNTEAFFGQGTRLTVV.

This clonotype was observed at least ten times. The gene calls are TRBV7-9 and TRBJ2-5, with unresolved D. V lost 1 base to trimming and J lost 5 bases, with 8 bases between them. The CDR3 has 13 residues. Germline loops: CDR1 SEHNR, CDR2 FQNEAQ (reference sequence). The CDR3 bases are TGTGCCAGCAGCTTAGTTACAGTCGAGACCCAGTACTTC. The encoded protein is CASSLVTVETQYF.

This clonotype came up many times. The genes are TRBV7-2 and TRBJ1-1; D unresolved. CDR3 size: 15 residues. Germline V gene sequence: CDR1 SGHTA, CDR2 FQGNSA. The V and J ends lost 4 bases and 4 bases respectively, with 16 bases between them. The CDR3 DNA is TGTGCCAGCAGCTCACCCCCCCATGGGGTCACTGAAGCTTTCTTT. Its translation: CASSSPPHGVTEAFF. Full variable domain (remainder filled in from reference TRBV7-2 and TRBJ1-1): GAGVSQSPSNKVTEKGKDVELRCDPISGHTALYWYRQSLGQGLEFLIYFQGNSAPDKSGLPSDRFSAERTGGSVSTLTIQRTQQEDSAVYLCASSSPPHGVTEAFFGQGTRLTVV.

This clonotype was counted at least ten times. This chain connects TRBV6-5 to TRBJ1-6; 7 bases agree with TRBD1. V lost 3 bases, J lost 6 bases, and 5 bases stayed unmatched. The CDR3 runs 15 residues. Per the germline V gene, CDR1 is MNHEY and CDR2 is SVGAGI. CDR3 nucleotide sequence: TGTGCCAGCAGTTATACAGGGGCCGGTAATTCACCCCTCCACTTT. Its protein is CASSYTGAGNSPLHF.

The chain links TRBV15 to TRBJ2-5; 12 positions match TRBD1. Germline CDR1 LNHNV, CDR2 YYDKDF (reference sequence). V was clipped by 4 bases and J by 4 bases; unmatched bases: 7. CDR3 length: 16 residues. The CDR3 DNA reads TGTGCCACCAGCATAGGGACAGGGGGCCTTGGAGAGACCCAGTACTTC. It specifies CATSIGTGGLGETQYF. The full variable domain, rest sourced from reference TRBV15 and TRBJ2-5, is DAMVIQNPRYQVTQFGKPVTLSCSQTLNHNVMYWYQQKSSQAPKLLFHYYDKDFNNEADTPDNFQSRRPNTSFCFLDIRSPGLGDTAMYLCATSIGTGGLGETQYFGPGTRLLVL.

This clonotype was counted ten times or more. The CDR3 region has the DNA TGTGCCTGGGGCTCGTCAGGACGAACCTACGAGCAGTACTTC. This sequence encodes CAWGSSGRTYEQYF. The gene calls are TRBV30 and TRBJ2-7; no clear D. The CDR3 sequence is 14 residues long. Germline V lookup: CDR1 GTSNPN, CDR2 SVGIG (reference sequence). Trimming left V 5 bases short and J 2 bases short, with 16 bases between.

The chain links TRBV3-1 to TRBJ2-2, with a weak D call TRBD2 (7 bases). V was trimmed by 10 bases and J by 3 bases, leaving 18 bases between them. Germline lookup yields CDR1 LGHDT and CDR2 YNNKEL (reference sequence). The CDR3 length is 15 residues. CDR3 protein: CATSGGGTDTGELFF. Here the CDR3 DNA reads TGTGCCACCTCGGGCGGGGGCACGGACACCGGGGAGCTGTTTTTT. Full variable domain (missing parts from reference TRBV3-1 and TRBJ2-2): DTAVSQTPKYLVTQMGNDKSIKCEQNLGHDTMYWYKQDSKKFLKIMFSYNNKELIINETVPNRFSPKSPDKAHLNLHINSLELGDSAVYFCATSGGGTDTGELFFGEGSRLTVL.

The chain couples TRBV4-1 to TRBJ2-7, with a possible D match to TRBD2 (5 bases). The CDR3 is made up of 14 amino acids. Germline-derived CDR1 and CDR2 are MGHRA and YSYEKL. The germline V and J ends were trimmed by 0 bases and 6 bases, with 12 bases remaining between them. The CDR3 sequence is CASSQDGRGLEQYF. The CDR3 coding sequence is TGCGCCAGCAGCCAAGATGGCCGAGGGCTCGAGCAGTACTTC.